These 16 T cell receptor beta chains were all obtained from the same sample, sequenced in a study of technical replicates of blood from a few donors. Only in-frame clones appear in the TCRdb table, and some are missing; sequencing was by immunoSEQ multiplex PCR. Of approximately 85,000 clones listed, approximately 90% are singletons. Material for sequencing was T cells isolated from PBMCs. These receptors were obtained from a human donor in good health.

The V call is TRBV9, the J call TRBJ2-1; 10 bases map to TRBD2. Trimming at V came to 2 bases and at J to 4 bases, leaving 6 bases not matched to a gene. CDR3 length: 16 residues. The germline CDR1 and CDR2 sequences are SGDLS and YYNGEE. Here the CDR3 DNA reads TGTGCCAGCAGCGTCCTCGGGACTAGCGAGTACAATGAGCAGTTCTTC. It is translated as CASSVLGTSEYNEQFF.

CDR3 bases: TGTGCCAGCAGCCAGGGACAGGGGAACACCGGGGAGCTGTTTTTT. It encodes CASSQGQGNTGELFF. The chain has TRBV13 and TRBJ2-2; 9 bases match TRBD1. Per the germline V gene, CDR1 is PRHDT and CDR2 is FYEKMQ (reference sequence). J gave up 1 base and V 5 bases, and 2 bases lay outside the gene matches. The length of the CDR3 is 15 residues.

The rearrangement links TRBV19 to TRBJ2-7, with 7 bases matching TRBD2. The J segment lost 3 bases and the V segment lost 2 bases, leaving 4 bases of the junction unmatched. The germline V gene has CDR1 LNHDA and CDR2 SQIVND (reference sequence). The CDR3 is 14 residues long. The CDR3 DNA reads TGTGCCAGTAGTATAAAGCGGGACTACTACGAGCAGTACTTC. Residues: CASSIKRDYYEQYF.

This clone was seen a single time. The V call is TRBV7-2, the J call TRBJ2-7, with 8 bases lining up with TRBD2. V trimming: 1 base; J trimming: 7 bases; junction bases outside the gene matches: 6. Germline V gives CDR1 SGHTA, CDR2 FQGNSA. This CDR3 contains 14 residues. CDR3 residues: CASSLVPAGVEQYF. The DNA of the CDR3 is TGTGCCAGCAGCTTAGTACCAGCGGGAGTGGAGCAGTACTTC.

The chain employs TRBV21-1 and TRBJ2-6; no check of the table's D call, TRBD2, against the DNA was made. TRBV21-1 is described as a pseudogene. CDR3 length equals 20 residues. This CDR3 is CASTSRRACPMSSGANVLTF. DNA of the CDR3: TGTGCCAGCACCTCCCGGCGGGCTTGCCCAATGAGCTCTGGGGCCAACGTCCTGACTTTC.

The CDR3 reads CASSQGMRGRASGNTIYF. The CDR3 region has the DNA TGCGCCAGCAGCCAAGGTATGCGGGGAAGGGCATCTGGAAACACCATATATTTT. The chain is built from TRBV4-1 and TRBJ1-3; D call uncertain. The CDR3 is made up of 18 amino acids. Between the trimmed V and J ends, which lost 1 base and 1 base, there was a span of 17 bases. The germline V gene has CDR1 MGHRA and CDR2 YSYEKL.

The V call is TRBV5-1, the J call TRBJ2-3; 11 nucleotides agree with TRBD2. Germline CDR1 and CDR2: SGHRS and YFSETQ. The CDR3 runs 17 residues. J was trimmed by 5 bases and V by 0 bases; bases with no gene match: 8. CDR3 sequence: CASSLEASGGPLDTQYF. DNA of the CDR3: TGCGCCAGCAGCTTGGAAGCTAGCGGGGGGCCTCTAGATACGCAGTATTTT.

The chain employs TRBV4-1 and TRBJ2-1; 7 bases line up with TRBD2. The germline CDR1 and CDR2 sequences are MGHRA and YSYEKL. Trimming took 6 bases from V and 0 from J; bases not matched to a gene: 5. The CDR3 has 15 amino acids. The CDR3 region has the DNA TGCGCCAGCAGGGCAAAGCGGGACTCCTACAATGAGCAGTTCTTC. Encoded protein: CASRAKRDSYNEQFF.

This sequence joins TRBV5-5 and TRBJ1-5; no clear D gene. In germline, CDR1 is SGHKS, CDR2 YYEKEE (reference sequence). Trimming removed 0 bases from V and 4 bases from J, with 5 bases in between. The CDR3 is made up of 13 amino acids. The CDR3 region has the DNA TGTGCCAGCAGCTTGGCCCCAAATCAGCCCCAGCATTTT. Its translation is CASSLAPNQPQHF.

This clone came up once. The gene calls are TRBV19 and TRBJ1-1, with unresolved D. The CDR3 runs 13 residues. Germline CDR1 is LNHDA and CDR2 is SQIVND (reference sequence). V was clipped by 3 bases and J by 2 bases, with 7 bases between them. The CDR3 loop is CASSMGTNTEAFF. The CDR3 DNA sequence: TGTGCCAGTAGTATGGGCACTAACACTGAAGCTTTCTTT.

The chain carries TRBV6-5 and TRBJ1-1, with a weak D call TRBD1 (6 bases). With 4 bases removed from V and 5 bases from J, the gap between germline ends came to 17 bases. The germline V gene has CDR1 MNHEY and CDR2 SVGAGI. This CDR3 contains 15 residues. Here the CDR3 DNA reads TGTGCCAGCAGTTCTACAGGGTATAGAAAAACTGAAGCTTTCTTT. Amino acids: CASSSTGYRKTEAFF.

In this sample, this clone turned up a few times. This rearrangement joins TRBV12-5 to TRBJ1-1; 8 bases map to TRBD1. CDR1 and CDR2 (germline): LGHNT, FRNRAP. Germline trimming cut 6 bases from V and 4 bases from J; bases unmatched to any gene: 1. The CDR3 runs 12 residues. The CDR3 DNA reads as TGTGCTAGTGGAACAGGGGGCACTGAAGCTTTCTTT. Its protein product is CASGTGGTEAFF.

The chain employs TRBV4-1 and TRBJ2-1, with 8 bases aligning to TRBD1. From germline, CDR1 is MGHRA and CDR2 YSYEKL. V was pared by 3 bases and J by 2 bases, with 6 bases of the junction left unmatched. The CDR3 sequence is 16 residues long. The CDR3 DNA follows: TGCGCCAGCAGCCATTCGGACAGGGACACCTACAATGAGCAGTTCTTC. Translating gives CASSHSDRDTYNEQFF.

The rearrangement uses TRBV29-1 and TRBJ2-2, with 8 bases aligning to TRBD1. In germline, CDR1 is SQVTM, CDR2 ANQGSEA. The CDR3 contains 13 residues. The ends lost 6 bases at V and 4 bases at J; junction bases unmatched: 4. The CDR3 DNA sequence: TGCAGCGTGGGGACAGGCGGCACCGGGGAGCTGTTTTTT. Amino acid sequence: CSVGTGGTGELFF.

This rearrangement joins TRBV5-1 to TRBJ1-2; 10 bases are a match to TRBD1. Germline CDR1 is SGHRS and CDR2 is YFSETQ. The trim removed 5 bases at V and 2 bases at J, leaving 3 bases unmatched. The CDR3 is made up of 14 amino acids. CDR3: CASRAGQGNYGYTF. The CDR3 DNA reads as TGCGCCAGCAGGGCGGGACAGGGGAACTATGGCTACACCTTC.

The CDR3 DNA reads as TGCGCCAGCAGGATGACAGACGCGGAGACCCAGTACTTC. This encodes CASRMTDAETQYF. The chain recombines TRBV10-2 with TRBJ2-5, with D maybe TRBD1 (5 bases). Deletions cut 6 bases from V and 5 bases from J, with 13 bases between. The CDR3 consists of 13 residues. Germline V lookup: CDR1 WSHSY, CDR2 SAAADI.